This TCR beta chain was observed in a study of response to subunit inactivated influenza vaccine. From the RT-PCR reads, TCRdb called clonotypes with MiXCR, one entry per CDR3 protein. The sample lists some 150,000 distinct CDR3 sequences, 9.5% to 15% seen once, with about 29% in the top ten. Separately, the same data were catalogued under a study of T cells expressing NK-cell markers. From that study: 5'RACE template switching built TCR beta cDNA with unique molecular identifiers. The authors derived TCR beta repertoires from sorted CD3+CD56+NKG2C+, CD3+CD56+NKG2C- and CD3+CD56-NKG2C+ T cells. These clonotypes also led the CD3+CD56-NKG2C+ fraction in several donors.

The TCR sequence derives from a man aged 50 to 59 who received an inactivated influenza vaccine. Sequenced material: CD8+ T cells sorted from PBMCs, taken about 13 days after vaccination.

CDR3 in DNA: TGTGCCAGCAGGGGCCAAACAGGTACCTACGAGCAGTACTTC. It translates to CASRGQTGTYEQYF. This sequence joins TRBV6-2 or TRBV6-3 and TRBJ2-7; TRBD1 might be the D (5 bases). There are 14 residues in the CDR3. The V end was cut by 6 bases, the J end by 2 bases, with 14 bases between. Germline loops: CDR1 MNHEY, CDR2 SVGEGT.